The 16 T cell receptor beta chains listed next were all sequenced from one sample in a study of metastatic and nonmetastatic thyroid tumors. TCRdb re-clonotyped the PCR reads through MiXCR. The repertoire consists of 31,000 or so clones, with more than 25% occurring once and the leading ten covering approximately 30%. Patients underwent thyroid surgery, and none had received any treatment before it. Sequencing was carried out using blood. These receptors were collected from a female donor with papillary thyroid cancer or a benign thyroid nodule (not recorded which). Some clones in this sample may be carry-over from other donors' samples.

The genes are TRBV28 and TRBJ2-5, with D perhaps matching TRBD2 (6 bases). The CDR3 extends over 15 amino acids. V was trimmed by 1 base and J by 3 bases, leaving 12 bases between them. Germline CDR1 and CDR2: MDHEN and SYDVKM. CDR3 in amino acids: CASSLFGGNKETQYF. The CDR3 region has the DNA TGTGCCAGCAGTTTATTCGGCGGGAACAAAGAGACCCAGTACTTC.

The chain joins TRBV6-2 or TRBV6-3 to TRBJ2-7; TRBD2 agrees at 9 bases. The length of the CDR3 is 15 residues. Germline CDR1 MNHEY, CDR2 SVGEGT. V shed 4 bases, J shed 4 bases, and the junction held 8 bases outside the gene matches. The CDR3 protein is CASSLASGNFYEQYF. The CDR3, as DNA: TGTGCCAGCAGTTTAGCTAGCGGGAACTTTTACGAGCAGTACTTC.

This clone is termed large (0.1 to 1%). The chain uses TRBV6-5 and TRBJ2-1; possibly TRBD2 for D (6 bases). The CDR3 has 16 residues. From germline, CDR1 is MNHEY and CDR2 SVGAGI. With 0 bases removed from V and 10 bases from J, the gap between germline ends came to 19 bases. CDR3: CASSYSGPDGGGEQFF. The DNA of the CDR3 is TGTGCCAGCAGTTACTCGGGTCCCGACGGGGGTGGCGAGCAGTTCTTC.

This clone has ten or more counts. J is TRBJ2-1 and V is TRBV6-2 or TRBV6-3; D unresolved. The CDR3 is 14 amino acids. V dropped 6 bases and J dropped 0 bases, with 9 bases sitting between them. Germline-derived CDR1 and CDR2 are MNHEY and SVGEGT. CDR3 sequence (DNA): TGTGCCAGCAGGAACCTTAACTCCTACAATGAGCAGTTCTTC. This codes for CASRNLNSYNEQFF.

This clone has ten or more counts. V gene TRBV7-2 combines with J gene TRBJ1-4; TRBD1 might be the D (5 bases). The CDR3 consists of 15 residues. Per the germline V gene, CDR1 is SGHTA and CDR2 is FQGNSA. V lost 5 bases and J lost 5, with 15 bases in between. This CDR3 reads CASSTQGMDNEKLFF. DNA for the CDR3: TGTGCCAGCAGCACCCAGGGTATGGACAATGAAAAACTGTTTTTT.

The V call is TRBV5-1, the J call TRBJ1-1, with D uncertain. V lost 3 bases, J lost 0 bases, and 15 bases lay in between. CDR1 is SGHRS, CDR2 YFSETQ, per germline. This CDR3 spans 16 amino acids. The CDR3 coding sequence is TGCGCCAGCAGCTCATTGGGGAGCCGTATGAACACTGAAGCTTTCTTT. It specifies CASSSLGSRMNTEAFF.

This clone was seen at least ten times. The chain's CDR3 is CASSPRTGEYGYTF. For the CDR3, the DNA is TGTGCCAGCAGCCCTCGGACAGGAGAATATGGCTACACCTTC. V usage is TRBV3-1 and J usage is TRBJ1-2; 7 bases map to TRBD1. The germline CDR1 and CDR2 sequences are LGHDT and YNNKEL (reference sequence). V was clipped by 4 bases and J by 5 bases; unmatched bases: 7. This CDR3 is built from 14 residues.

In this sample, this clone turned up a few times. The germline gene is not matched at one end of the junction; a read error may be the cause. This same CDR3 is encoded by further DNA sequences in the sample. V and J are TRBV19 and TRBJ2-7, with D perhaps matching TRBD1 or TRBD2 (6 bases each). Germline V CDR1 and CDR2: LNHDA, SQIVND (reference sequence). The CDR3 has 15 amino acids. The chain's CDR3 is CASRIDDGGTYEQYF. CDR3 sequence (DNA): TGCGCCAGTAGGATTGACGACGGGGGCACCTACGAGCAGTACTTC.

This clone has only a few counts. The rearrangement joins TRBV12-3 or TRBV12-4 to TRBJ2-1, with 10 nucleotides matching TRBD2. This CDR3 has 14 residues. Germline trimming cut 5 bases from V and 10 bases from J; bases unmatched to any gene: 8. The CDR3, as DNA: TGTGCCAGCAGTGGGACTAGCGCGAAGAGGGAGCAGTTCTTC. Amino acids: CASSGTSAKREQFF.

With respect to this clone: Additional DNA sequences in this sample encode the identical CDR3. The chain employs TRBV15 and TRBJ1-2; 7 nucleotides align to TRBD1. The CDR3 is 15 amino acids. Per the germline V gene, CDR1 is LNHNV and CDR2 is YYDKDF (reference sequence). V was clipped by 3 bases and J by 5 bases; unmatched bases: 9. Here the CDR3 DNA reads TGTGCCACCAGCAGTGAAGGGGGCCGTGCATATGGCTACACCTTC. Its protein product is CATSSEGGRAYGYTF. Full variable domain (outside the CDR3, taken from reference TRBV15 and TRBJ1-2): DAMVIQNPRYQVTQFGKPVTLSCSQTLNHNVMYWYQQKSSQAPKLLFHYYDKDFNNEADTPDNFQSRRPNTSFCFLDIRSPGLGDTAMYLCATSSEGGRAYGYTFGSGTRLTVV.

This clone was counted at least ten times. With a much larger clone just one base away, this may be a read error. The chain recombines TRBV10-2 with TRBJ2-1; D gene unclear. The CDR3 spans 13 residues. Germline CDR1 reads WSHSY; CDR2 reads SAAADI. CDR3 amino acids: CASSSTPYDEQLF. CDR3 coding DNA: TGCGCCAGCAGTAGTACTCCTTACGATGAGCAGCTCTTC.

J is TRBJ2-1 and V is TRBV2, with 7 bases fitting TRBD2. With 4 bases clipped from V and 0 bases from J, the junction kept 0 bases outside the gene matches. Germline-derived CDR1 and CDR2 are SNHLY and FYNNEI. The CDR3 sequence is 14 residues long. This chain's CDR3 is CASSGEGSYNEQFF. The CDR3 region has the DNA TGTGCCAGCAGTGGGGAGGGCTCCTACAATGAGCAGTTCTTC.

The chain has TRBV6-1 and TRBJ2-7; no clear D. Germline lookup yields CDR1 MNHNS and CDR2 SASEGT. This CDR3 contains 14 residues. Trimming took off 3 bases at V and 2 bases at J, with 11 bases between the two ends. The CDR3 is CASSDSRVPYEQYF. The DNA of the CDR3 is TGTGCCAGCAGTGACTCCCGGGTTCCCTACGAGCAGTACTTC.

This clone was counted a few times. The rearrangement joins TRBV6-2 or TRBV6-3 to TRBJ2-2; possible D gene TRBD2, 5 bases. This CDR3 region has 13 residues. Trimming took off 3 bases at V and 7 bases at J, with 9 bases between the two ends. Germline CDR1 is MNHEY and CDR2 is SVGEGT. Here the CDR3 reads CASSYKEVGELFF. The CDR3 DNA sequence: TGTGCCAGCAGTTATAAGGAGGTCGGGGAGCTGTTTTTT.

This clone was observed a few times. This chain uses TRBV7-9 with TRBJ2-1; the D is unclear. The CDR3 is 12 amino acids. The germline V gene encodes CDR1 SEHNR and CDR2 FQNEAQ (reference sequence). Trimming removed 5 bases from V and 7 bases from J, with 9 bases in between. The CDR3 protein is CASSIYPNEQFF. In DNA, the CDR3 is TGTGCCAGCAGCATTTACCCGAATGAGCAGTTCTTC.

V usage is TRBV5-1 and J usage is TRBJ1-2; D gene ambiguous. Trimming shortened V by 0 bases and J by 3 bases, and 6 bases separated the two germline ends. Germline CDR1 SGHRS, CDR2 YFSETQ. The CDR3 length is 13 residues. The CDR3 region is CASSLDGDYGYTF. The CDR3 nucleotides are TGCGCCAGCAGCTTGGATGGGGACTATGGCTACACCTTC.